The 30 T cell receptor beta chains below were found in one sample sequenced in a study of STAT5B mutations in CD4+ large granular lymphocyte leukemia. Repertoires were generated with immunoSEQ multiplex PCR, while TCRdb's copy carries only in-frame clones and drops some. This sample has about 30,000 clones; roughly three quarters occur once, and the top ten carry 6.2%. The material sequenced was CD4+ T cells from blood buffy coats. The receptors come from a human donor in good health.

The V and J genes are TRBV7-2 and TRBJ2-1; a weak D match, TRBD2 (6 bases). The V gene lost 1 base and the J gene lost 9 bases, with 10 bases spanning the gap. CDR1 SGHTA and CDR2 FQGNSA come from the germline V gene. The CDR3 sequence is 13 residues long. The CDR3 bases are TGTGCCAGCAGCTTAGGGAGGGATGGTGAGCAGTTCTTC. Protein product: CASSLGRDGEQFF.

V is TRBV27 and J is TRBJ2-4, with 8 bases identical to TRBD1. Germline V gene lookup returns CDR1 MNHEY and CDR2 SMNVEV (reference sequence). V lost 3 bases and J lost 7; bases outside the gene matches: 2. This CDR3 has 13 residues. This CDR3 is CASSFGQGNIQYF. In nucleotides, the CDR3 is TGTGCCAGCAGTTTCGGACAGGGTAACATTCAGTACTTC.

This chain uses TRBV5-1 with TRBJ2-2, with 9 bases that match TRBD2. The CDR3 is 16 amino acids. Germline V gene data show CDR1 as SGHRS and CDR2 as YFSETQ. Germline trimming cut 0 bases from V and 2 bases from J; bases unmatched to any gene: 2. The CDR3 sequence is CASSLVSGGNTGELFF. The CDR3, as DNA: TGCGCCAGCAGCTTGGTTAGCGGGGGAAACACCGGGGAGCTGTTTTTT.

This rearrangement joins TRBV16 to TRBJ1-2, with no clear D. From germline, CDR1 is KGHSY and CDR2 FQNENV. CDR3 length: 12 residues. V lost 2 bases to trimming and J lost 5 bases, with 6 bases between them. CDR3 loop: CASSQGVYGYTF. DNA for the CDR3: TGTGCCAGCAGCCAAGGGGTTTATGGCTACACCTTC.

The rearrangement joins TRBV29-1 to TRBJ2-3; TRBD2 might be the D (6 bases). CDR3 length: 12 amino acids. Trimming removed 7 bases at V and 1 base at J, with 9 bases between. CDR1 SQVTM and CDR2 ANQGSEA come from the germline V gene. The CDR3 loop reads CSARLGTDTQYF. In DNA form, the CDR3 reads TGCAGCGCCCGACTAGGCACAGATACGCAGTATTTT.

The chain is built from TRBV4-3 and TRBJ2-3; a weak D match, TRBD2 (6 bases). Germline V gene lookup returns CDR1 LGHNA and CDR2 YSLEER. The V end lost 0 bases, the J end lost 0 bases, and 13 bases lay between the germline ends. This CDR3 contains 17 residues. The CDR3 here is CASSQDVGGPSTDTQYF. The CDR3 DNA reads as TGCGCCAGCAGCCAAGATGTGGGGGGACCTAGCACAGATACGCAGTATTTT.

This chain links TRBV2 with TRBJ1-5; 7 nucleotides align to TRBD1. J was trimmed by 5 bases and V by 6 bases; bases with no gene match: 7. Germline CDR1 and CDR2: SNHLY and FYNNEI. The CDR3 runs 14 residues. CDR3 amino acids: CASSLDREYQPQHF. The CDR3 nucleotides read TGTGCCAGCAGCCTAGACAGGGAGTATCAGCCCCAGCATTTT.

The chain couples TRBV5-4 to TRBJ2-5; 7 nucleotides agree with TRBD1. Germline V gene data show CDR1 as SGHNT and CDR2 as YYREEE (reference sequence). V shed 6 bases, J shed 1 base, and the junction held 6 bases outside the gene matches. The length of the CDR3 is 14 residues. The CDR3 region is CASMEDRPQETQYF. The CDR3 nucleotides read TGTGCCAGCATGGAGGACAGGCCCCAAGAGACCCAGTACTTC.

The CDR3 spells CASSSSTPTGWETQYF. The CDR3 bases are TGTGCCAGCAGTTCTTCTACCCCCACTGGGTGGGAGACCCAGTACTTC. This chain joins TRBV28 and TRBJ2-5; no firm D call. CDR1 MDHEN and CDR2 SYDVKM come from the germline V gene. This CDR3 spans 16 amino acids. V was pared by 4 bases and J by 5 bases, with 20 bases between.

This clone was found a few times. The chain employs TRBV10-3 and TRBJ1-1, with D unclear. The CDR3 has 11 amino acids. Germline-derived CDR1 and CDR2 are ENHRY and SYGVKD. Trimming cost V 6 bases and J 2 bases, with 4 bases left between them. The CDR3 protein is CAIRTNTEAFF. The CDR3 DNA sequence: TGTGCCATCAGGACAAACACTGAAGCTTTCTTT.

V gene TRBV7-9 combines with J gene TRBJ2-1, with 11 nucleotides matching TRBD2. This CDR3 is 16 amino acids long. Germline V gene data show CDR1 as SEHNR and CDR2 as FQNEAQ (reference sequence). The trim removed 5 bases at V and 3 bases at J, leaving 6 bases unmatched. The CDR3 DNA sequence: TGTGCCAGCAGCCCACTAGCGGGGGTTCACTACAATGAGCAGTTCTTC. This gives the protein CASSPLAGVHYNEQFF.

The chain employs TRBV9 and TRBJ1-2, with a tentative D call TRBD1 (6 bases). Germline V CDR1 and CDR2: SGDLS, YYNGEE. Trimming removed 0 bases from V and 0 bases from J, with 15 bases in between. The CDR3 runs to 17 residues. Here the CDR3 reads CASSVVIGGSSNYGYTF. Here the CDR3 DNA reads TGTGCCAGCAGCGTAGTTATCGGGGGCTCTTCTAACTATGGCTACACCTTC.

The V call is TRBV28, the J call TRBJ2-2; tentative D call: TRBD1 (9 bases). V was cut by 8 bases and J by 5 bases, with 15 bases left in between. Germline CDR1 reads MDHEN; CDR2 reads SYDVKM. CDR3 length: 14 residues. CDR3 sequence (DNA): TGTGCCAGCCGGGGGGGACAGGGTACCGGGGAGCTGTTTTTT. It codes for CASRGGQGTGELFF. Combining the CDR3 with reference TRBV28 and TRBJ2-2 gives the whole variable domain DVKVTQSSRYLVKRTGEKVFLECVQDMDHENMFWYRQDPGLGLRLIYFSYDVKMKEKGDIPEGYSVSREKKERFSLILESASTNQTSMYLCASRGGQGTGELFFGEGSRLTVL.

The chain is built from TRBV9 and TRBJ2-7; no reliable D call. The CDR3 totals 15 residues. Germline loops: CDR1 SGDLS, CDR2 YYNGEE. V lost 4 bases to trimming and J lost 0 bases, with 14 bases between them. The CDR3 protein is CASSFRGDFSYEQYF. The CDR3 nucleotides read TGTGCCAGCAGCTTTCGAGGAGACTTCTCCTACGAGCAGTACTTC.

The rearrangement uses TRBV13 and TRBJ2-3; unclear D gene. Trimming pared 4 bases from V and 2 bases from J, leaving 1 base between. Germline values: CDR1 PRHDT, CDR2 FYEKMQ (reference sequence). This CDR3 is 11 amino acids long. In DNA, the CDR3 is TGTGCCAGCAGCTACACAGATACGCAGTATTTT. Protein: CASSYTDTQYF.

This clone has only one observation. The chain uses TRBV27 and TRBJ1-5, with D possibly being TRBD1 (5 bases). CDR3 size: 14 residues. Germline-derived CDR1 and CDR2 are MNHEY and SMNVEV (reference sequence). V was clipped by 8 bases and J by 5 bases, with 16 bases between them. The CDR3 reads CASRGAEWDQPQHF. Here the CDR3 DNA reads TGTGCCAGCCGCGGGGCAGAATGGGATCAGCCCCAGCATTTT.

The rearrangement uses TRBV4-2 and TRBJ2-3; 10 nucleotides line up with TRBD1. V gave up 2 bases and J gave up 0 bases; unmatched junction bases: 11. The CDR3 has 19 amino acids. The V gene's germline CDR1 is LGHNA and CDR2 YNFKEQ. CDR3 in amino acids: CASSQIMGQGRPSTDTQYF. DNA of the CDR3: TGTGCCAGCAGCCAAATTATGGGACAGGGGAGACCTAGCACAGATACGCAGTATTTT.

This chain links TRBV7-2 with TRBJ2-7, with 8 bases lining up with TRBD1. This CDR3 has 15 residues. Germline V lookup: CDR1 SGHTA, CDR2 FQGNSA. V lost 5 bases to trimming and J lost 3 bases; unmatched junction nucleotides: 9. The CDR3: CASSPQTGAYYEQYF. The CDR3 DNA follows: TGTGCCAGCAGCCCCCAGACAGGGGCGTACTACGAGCAGTACTTC.

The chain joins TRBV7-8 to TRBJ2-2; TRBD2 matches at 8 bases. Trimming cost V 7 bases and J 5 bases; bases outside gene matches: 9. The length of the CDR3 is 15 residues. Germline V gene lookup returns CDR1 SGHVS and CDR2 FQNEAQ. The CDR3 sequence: CASTGGVEGTGELFF. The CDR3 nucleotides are TGTGCCAGCACCGGGGGGGTGGAAGGTACCGGGGAGCTGTTTTTT.

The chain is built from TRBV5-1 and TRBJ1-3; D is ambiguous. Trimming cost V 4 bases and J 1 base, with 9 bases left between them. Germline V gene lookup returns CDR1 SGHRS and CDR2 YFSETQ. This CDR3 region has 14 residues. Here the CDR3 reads CASSIGSSGNTIYF. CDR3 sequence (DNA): TGCGCCAGCAGCATTGGTTCATCTGGAAACACCATATATTTT.

CDR3 nucleotides: TGTGCCAGCAGCGGCGGGGGGGACTTAAGCTCCTATAATTCACCCCTCCACTTT. Its translation is CASSGGGDLSSYNSPLHF. The V and J genes are TRBV9 and TRBJ1-6; D might be TRBD1 (5 bases). Trimming took off 3 bases at V and 0 bases at J, with 16 bases between the two ends. The CDR3 extends over 18 amino acids. In germline, CDR1 is SGDLS, CDR2 YYNGEE.

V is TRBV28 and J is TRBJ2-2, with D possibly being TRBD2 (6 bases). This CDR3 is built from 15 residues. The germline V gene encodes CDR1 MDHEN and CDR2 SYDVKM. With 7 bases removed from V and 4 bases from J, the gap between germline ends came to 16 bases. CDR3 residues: CASTPPFGSTGELFF. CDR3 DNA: TGTGCCAGCACCCCCCCGTTCGGGAGCACCGGGGAGCTGTTTTTT.

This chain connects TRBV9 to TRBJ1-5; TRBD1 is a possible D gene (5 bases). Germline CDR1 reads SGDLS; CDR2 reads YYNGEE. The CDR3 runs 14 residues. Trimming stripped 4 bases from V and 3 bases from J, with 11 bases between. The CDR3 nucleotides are TGTGCCAGCAGCCCCGGGGGAGACAATCAGCCCCAGCATTTT. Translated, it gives CASSPGGDNQPQHF.

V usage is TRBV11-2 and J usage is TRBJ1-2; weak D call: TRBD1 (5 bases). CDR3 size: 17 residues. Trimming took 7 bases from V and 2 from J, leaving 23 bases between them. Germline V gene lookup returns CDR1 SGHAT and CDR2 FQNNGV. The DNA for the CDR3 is TGTGCCAGCACCAATCACCTAGGGGCGGCTCTAAACTATGGCTACACCTTC. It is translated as CASTNHLGAALNYGYTF.

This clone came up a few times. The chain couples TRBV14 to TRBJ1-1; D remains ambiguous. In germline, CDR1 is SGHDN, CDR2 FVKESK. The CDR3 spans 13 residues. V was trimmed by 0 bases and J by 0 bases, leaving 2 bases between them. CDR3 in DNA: TGTGCCAGCAGCCAAGACCTGAACACTGAAGCTTTCTTT. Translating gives CASSQDLNTEAFF. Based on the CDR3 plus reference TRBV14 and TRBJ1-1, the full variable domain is EAGVTQFPSHSVIEKGQTVTLRCDPISGHDNLYWYRRVMGKEIKFLLHFVKESKQDESGMPNNRFLAERTGGTYSTLKVQPAELEDSGVYFCASSQDLNTEAFFGQGTRLTVV.

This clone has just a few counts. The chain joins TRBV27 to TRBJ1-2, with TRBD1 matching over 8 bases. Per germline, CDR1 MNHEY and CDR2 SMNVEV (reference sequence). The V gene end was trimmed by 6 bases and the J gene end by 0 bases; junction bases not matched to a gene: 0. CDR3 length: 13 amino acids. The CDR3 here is CASRQGANYGYTF. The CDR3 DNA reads TGTGCCAGCAGACAGGGGGCTAACTATGGCTACACCTTC.

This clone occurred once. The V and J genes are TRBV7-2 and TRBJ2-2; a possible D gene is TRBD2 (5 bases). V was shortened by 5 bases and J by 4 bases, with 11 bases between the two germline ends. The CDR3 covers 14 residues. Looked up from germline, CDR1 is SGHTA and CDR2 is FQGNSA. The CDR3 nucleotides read TGTGCCAGCAGCCCGGGGATGACCACCGGGGAGCTGTTTTTT. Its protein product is CASSPGMTTGELFF.

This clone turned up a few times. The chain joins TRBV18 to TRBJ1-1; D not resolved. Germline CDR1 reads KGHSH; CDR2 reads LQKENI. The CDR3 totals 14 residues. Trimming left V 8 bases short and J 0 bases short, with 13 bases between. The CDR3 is CASTPLVVNTEAFF. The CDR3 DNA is TGTGCCAGCACTCCCCTAGTAGTGAACACTGAAGCTTTCTTT.

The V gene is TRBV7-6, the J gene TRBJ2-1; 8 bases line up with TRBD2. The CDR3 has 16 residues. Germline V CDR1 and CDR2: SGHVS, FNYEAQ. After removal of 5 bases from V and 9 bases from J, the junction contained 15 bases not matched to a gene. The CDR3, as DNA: TGTGCCAGCAGCCCCTCAGCGGGGGCCAATCATATTGAGCAGTTCTTC. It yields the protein CASSPSAGANHIEQFF.

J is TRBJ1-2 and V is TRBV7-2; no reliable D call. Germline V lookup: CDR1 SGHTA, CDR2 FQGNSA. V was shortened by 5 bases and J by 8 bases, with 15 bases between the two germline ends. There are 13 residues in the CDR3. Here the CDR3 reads CASSPRNTDGYTF. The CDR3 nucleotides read TGTGCCAGCAGCCCCCGAAACACTGACGGCTACACCTTC.